The next 32 T cell receptor beta chains were all read from a single sample in a study of immune heterogeneity within non-small cell lung tumors. The authors amplified TCR beta CDR3 by multiplex PCR with 32 V and 13 J primers. MiXCR, applied by TCRdb to the multiplex PCR reads, yields one record per CDR3 protein. The sample has 25,000 to 40,000 distinct CDR3 sequences, 25% to 30% seen once; the top ten hold about 4%. Bulk tumor genomic DNA, 600 to 650 ng per sample, was used as template. During surgery, several far-apart biopsies were obtained from every primary tumor. Surgery that was curative in intent was performed on patients with untreated, newly diagnosed non-small cell lung cancer. The specimen sequenced was lung tumor tissue. These receptors were taken from a man in his forties with non-small cell lung cancer.

In its sample, this clonotype was seen many times. The genes are TRBV10-3 and TRBJ2-1; TRBD2 matches at 8 bases. With 8 bases clipped from V and 5 bases from J, the junction kept 11 bases outside the gene matches. CDR1 is ENHRY, CDR2 SYGVKD, per germline. The length of the CDR3 is 15 residues. Here the CDR3 reads CAIALGAGGNNEQFF. The CDR3 region has the DNA TGTGCCATCGCGTTAGGGGCGGGAGGTAACAATGAGCAGTTCTTC.

The rearrangement uses TRBV24-1 and TRBJ2-2; 12 bases are a match to TRBD2. The CDR3 has 17 amino acids. Losses at the gene ends were 7 bases for V and 3 bases for J; bases not matched to a gene: 8. Germline values: CDR1 KGHDR, CDR2 SFDVKD. The CDR3 DNA follows: TGTGCCACCAGCGGCCAGGGACTAGCGGGCGACACCGGGGAGCTGTTTTTT. Translating gives CATSGQGLAGDTGELFF.

This chain uses TRBV20-1 with TRBJ1-5; weak D call: TRBD1 (6 bases). The CDR3 contains 16 residues. Germline CDR1 DFQATT, CDR2 SNEGSKA (reference sequence). V lost 0 bases and J 5 bases, leaving 17 bases between the germline ends. The CDR3 DNA reads TGCAGTGCTAGAGATGACGCCCGGGGGGCGGATCAGCCCCAGCATTTT. It codes for CSARDDARGADQPQHF.

This clonotype was counted many times. V is TRBV19 and J is TRBJ1-2, with D possibly TRBD1 on 6 matching bases. The CDR3 contains 16 residues. CDR1 LNHDA and CDR2 SQIVND come from the germline V gene (reference sequence). V was trimmed by 1 base and J by 4 bases, leaving 16 bases between them. The CDR3 sequence: CASSIANRARSYGYTF. In DNA, the CDR3 is TGTGCCAGTAGTATAGCTAACAGGGCGCGAAGCTATGGCTACACCTTC.

There are a few counts of this clonotype. The chain carries TRBV15 and TRBJ1-1; weak D call: TRBD1 (5 bases). CDR3 length: 13 amino acids. The ends were cut back, 3 bases at V and 1 base at J, with 6 bases in the middle. CDR1 and CDR2 from the germline V gene are LNHNV and YYDKDF (reference sequence). CDR3 nucleotide sequence: TGTGCCACCAGCAGGGACAAGAACACTGAAGCTTTCTTT. This gives the protein CATSRDKNTEAFF.

Of note for this clonotype: This may stem from a read error, because a much larger clone lies one nucleotide away. The chain is built from TRBV6-1 and TRBJ1-1; D gene unclear. Germline values: CDR1 MNHNS, CDR2 SASEGT. Trimming left V 8 bases short and J 3 bases short, with 16 bases between. The CDR3 runs 14 residues. The CDR3 bases are TGTGCCAGCCGCGTTAGGGTGTGGTACACTGAAGCTTTCTTT. Its protein is CASRVRVWYTEAFF.

Notes on this clonotype: A clone one base away is much larger, so this may be a read error. Lacking the conserved final phenylalanine or tryptophan, this CDR3 likely reflects a read error. The chain employs TRBV6-1 and TRBJ2-7, with 12 bases matching TRBD2. The germline gives CDR1 MNHNS, CDR2 SASEGT. This CDR3 is 17 amino acids long. V lost 8 bases and J lost 7; bases outside the gene matches: 18. The CDR3 sequence: CASLGSPGLAGMGEQYL. The CDR3 DNA reads TGTGCCAGCCTAGGCTCACCCGGACTAGCGGGAATGGGGGAGCAGTACTTA.

This clonotype turned up a few times. The V gene is TRBV6-1, the J gene TRBJ1-1; no clear D. Per the germline V gene, CDR1 is MNHNS and CDR2 is SASEGT. V lost 5 bases and J lost 1, with 14 bases in between. The CDR3 spans 15 residues. The CDR3 sequence is CASSYLGSENTEAFF. The CDR3 region has the DNA TGTGCCAGCAGTTATTTGGGGTCGGAGAACACTGAAGCTTTCTTT.

This clonotype was seen just once. A read error is possible here, since a much larger clone lies one base away. The chain employs TRBV6-2 or TRBV6-3 and TRBJ2-7; D tentatively fits TRBD1 or TRBD2 (6 bases each). The CDR3 contains 15 residues. V was pared by 5 bases and J by 2 bases, with 16 bases between. The V gene's germline CDR1 is MNHEY and CDR2 SVGEGT. CDR3 DNA sequence: TGTGCCAGCAGTCCGTGGGGGGCGGGGACCTACGAGCAGTACTTC. The encoded protein is CASSPWGAGTYEQYF.

As for this clonotype: It may be a read error: a sequence one base away is much more abundant. This sequence joins TRBV2 and TRBJ2-7; TRBD2 matches 11 bases. The CDR3 length is 12 residues. V gave up 11 bases and J gave up 9 bases; unmatched junction bases: 9. Germline CDR1 SNHLY, CDR2 FYNNEI. The CDR3 DNA reads as TGTGCCTGCCTACTAGCGGGAGAGGGGCAGTACTTC. It specifies CACLLAGEGQYF.

In its sample, this clonotype was seen a few times. The chain couples TRBV18 to TRBJ2-6, with D perhaps matching TRBD1 or TRBD2 (5 bases each). The CDR3 is 17 residues long. Germline values: CDR1 KGHSH, CDR2 LQKENI. V was trimmed by 0 bases and J by 2 bases, leaving 11 bases between them. CDR3 loop: CASSPPGRLTGANVLTF. In DNA form, the CDR3 reads TGTGCCAGCTCACCACCGGGACGCCTCACTGGGGCCAACGTCCTGACTTTC.

This clonotype was counted between two and nine times. This chain joins TRBV12-3 or TRBV12-4 and TRBJ2-1, with D maybe TRBD2 (5 bases). This CDR3 is built from 14 residues. V lost 2 bases, J lost 6 bases, and 11 bases lay in between. The DNA for the CDR3 is TGTGCCAGCAGTTTATCTGCGGGCGGCAATGAGCAGTTCTTC. This encodes CASSLSAGGNEQFF.

This clonotype was found a few times. V and J are TRBV7-9 and TRBJ2-2; no clear D gene. V shed 3 bases and J shed 6 bases, with 2 bases lying between them. Germline loops: CDR1 SEHNR, CDR2 FQNEAQ (reference sequence). This CDR3 contains 11 residues. The CDR3 sequence: CASSLAGELFF. CDR3 coding DNA: TGTGCCAGCAGCTTGGCCGGGGAGCTGTTTTTT.

This clonotype was picked up many times. V is TRBV28 and J is TRBJ1-6; no clear D. Germline V gene data show CDR1 as MDHEN and CDR2 as SYDVKM. The CDR3 runs 13 residues. Trimming stripped 10 bases from V and 4 bases from J, with 11 bases between. The CDR3 loop is CATRSVYNSPLHF. The CDR3 DNA is TGTGCCACCCGCAGCGTTTATAATTCACCCCTCCACTTT.

Many counts were recorded for this clonotype. The chain combines TRBV6-1 with TRBJ2-2; no firm D call. V lost 5 bases to trimming and J lost 5 bases, with 3 bases between them. Germline V gives CDR1 MNHNS, CDR2 SASEGT. CDR3 length: 11 residues. The DNA for the CDR3 is TGTGCCAGCAGTCAAACCGGGGAGCTGTTTTTT. This gives the protein CASSQTGELFF.

This clonotype was seen many times. V and J are TRBV6-1 and TRBJ2-3; D is ambiguous. The CDR3 sequence is 14 residues long. Looked up from germline, CDR1 is MNHNS and CDR2 is SASEGT. V lost 6 bases to trimming and J lost 2 bases, with 12 bases between them. CDR3 sequence (DNA): TGTGCCAGCAGCCACGACACCCTCACAGATACGCAGTATTTT. Encoded protein: CASSHDTLTDTQYF.

As to this clonotype: This may be a read error, as it is one base from a much larger clone. The chain recombines TRBV2 with TRBJ1-5, with 7 bases aligning to TRBD1. CDR1 and CDR2 (germline): SNHLY, FYNNEI. This CDR3 is built from 16 residues. The V gene end was trimmed by 4 bases and the J gene end by 3 bases; junction bases not matched to a gene: 9. CDR3 loop: CASSGTGIIFNQPQHF. The CDR3 DNA follows: TGTGCCAGCAGTGGGACAGGCATTATTTTCAATCAGCCCCAGCATTTT.

CDR3 loop: CASSRRLGSTDTQYF. The CDR3 DNA reads TGTGCCAGCAGCCGGAGACTAGGGAGCACAGATACGCAGTATTTT. The chain joins TRBV11-3 to TRBJ2-3; perhaps TRBD2 as D (6 bases). This CDR3 spans 15 amino acids. The germline V gene has CDR1 SGHNT and CDR2 YENEEA. V was trimmed by 5 bases and J by 0 bases, leaving 12 bases between them.

This clonotype was observed at least ten times. The V call is TRBV10-1, the J call TRBJ1-2; tentative D call: TRBD1 (5 bases). CDR1 and CDR2 from the germline V gene are WNHNN and SYGVQD (reference sequence). The length of the CDR3 is 15 residues. V lost 3 bases, J lost 4 bases, and 15 bases lay in between. The CDR3 DNA is TGCGCCAGCAGTGAAACGGCAGGGTCTGGCTATGGCTACACCTTC. Amino acid sequence: CASSETAGSGYGYTF.

This clonotype was detected only a few times. V usage is TRBV5-5 and J usage is TRBJ1-5; D remains ambiguous. This CDR3 has 17 amino acids. Trimming left V 4 bases short and J 0 bases short, with 17 bases between. The germline CDR1 and CDR2 sequences are SGHKS and YYEKEE (reference sequence). Here the CDR3 DNA reads TGTGCCAGCAGCCCCGGCTTAGGTTGGTATAGCAATCAGCCCCAGCATTTT. This codes for CASSPGLGWYSNQPQHF. Filled out from reference TRBV5-5 and TRBJ1-5, the complete variable domain reads DAGVTQSPTHLIKTRGQQVTLRCSPISGHKSVSWYQQVLGQGPQFIFQYYEKEERGRGNFPDRFSARQFPNYSSELNVNALLLGDSALYLCASSPGLGWYSNQPQHFGDGTRLSIL.

This clonotype was found many times. The rearrangement links TRBV9 to TRBJ1-1; D is unclear. Germline loops: CDR1 SGDLS, CDR2 YYNGEE. The CDR3 contains 15 residues. V shed 4 bases and J shed 2 bases, with 15 bases lying between them. The CDR3: CASSPPTGQNTEAFF. CDR3 sequence (DNA): TGTGCCAGCAGCCCTCCTACGGGCCAAAACACTGAAGCTTTCTTT.

This clonotype was seen at least ten times. The genes are TRBV6-4 and TRBJ2-7; D possibly corresponds to TRBD1 (6 bases). Trimming took 7 bases from V and 2 from J, leaving 15 bases between them. Germline V lookup: CDR1 MRHNA, CDR2 SNTAGT. The CDR3 extends over 14 amino acids. CDR3 region: CASNRDKDTYEQYF. The CDR3 bases are TGTGCCAGCAACCGGGACAAGGATACCTACGAGCAGTACTTC.

This clonotype was found a few times. V is TRBV10-3 and J is TRBJ1-2; unclear D gene. Germline V gives CDR1 ENHRY, CDR2 SYGVKD. V gave up 5 bases and J gave up 6 bases, with 10 bases separating them. The CDR3 loop spans 12 amino acids. CDR3 in DNA: TGTGCCATCAGTAAGGTCGAGGATGGCTACACCTTC. Amino acid sequence: CAISKVEDGYTF.

V gene TRBV18 combines with J gene TRBJ1-2, with a possible D match to TRBD1 (5 bases). Germline V gives CDR1 KGHSH, CDR2 LQKENI. This CDR3 comprises 14 residues. V lost 3 bases to trimming and J lost 8 bases, with 16 bases between them. The CDR3 spells CASSPSPRGDGYTF. The CDR3 nucleotides are TGTGCCAGCTCACCCTCCCCTAGGGGTGACGGCTACACCTTC.

This chain uses TRBV3-1 with TRBJ2-5; D call uncertain. Germline V gives CDR1 LGHDT, CDR2 YNNKEL (reference sequence). V was cut by 1 base and J by 5 bases, with 11 bases left in between. The CDR3 loop spans 14 amino acids. The CDR3 spells CASSQGLFGETQYF. The CDR3 DNA sequence: TGTGCCAGCAGCCAAGGGTTGTTCGGGGAGACCCAGTACTTC.

Ten or more counts support this clonotype. The V and J genes are TRBV11-3 and TRBJ2-1; 9 nucleotides align to TRBD2. This CDR3 is built from 19 residues. V lost 0 bases, J lost 6 bases, and 15 bases stayed unmatched. The germline V gene encodes CDR1 SGHNT and CDR2 YENEEA. The CDR3 DNA is TGTGCCAGCAGCTTAGACAGAACAAAATCAGCGGGAGGAACCAATGAGCAGTTCTTC. This encodes CASSLDRTKSAGGTNEQFF.

Many counts were recorded for this clonotype. The V gene is TRBV19, the J gene TRBJ2-3, with D uncertain. Germline V lookup: CDR1 LNHDA, CDR2 SQIVND (reference sequence). Trimming shortened V by 3 bases and J by 1 base, and 11 bases separated the two germline ends. The CDR3 is 15 amino acids. DNA of the CDR3: TGTGCCAGTAGTATCGCGGAGCAGGGCACAGATACGCAGTATTTT. It specifies CASSIAEQGTDTQYF.

J is TRBJ2-5 and V is TRBV30; maybe TRBD2 (5 bases). CDR3 length: 15 amino acids. Trimming cost V 0 bases and J 2 bases, with 13 bases left between them. The germline CDR1 and CDR2 sequences are GTSNPN and SVGIG (reference sequence). For the CDR3, the DNA is TGTGCCTGGAGTGTACGAGGGAGCGGACAAGAGACCCAGTACTTC. This encodes CAWSVRGSGQETQYF.

This clonotype was counted once. The chain links TRBV6-1 to TRBJ1-1, with a tentative D call TRBD1 (5 bases). This CDR3 comprises 14 residues. Germline values: CDR1 MNHNS, CDR2 SASEGT. V dropped 6 bases and J dropped 1 base, with 12 bases sitting between them. CDR3 nucleotide sequence: TGTGCCAGCAGACCCACACAGGAGAACACTGAAGCTTTCTTT. Amino acid sequence: CASRPTQENTEAFF.

This clonotype was picked up a small number of times. The chain combines TRBV4-3 with TRBJ1-4, with D perhaps TRBD1 (5 bases). The V gene lost 3 bases and the J gene lost 6 bases, with 23 bases spanning the gap. The CDR3 spans 18 residues. Germline values: CDR1 LGHNA, CDR2 YSLEER. DNA of the CDR3: TGCGCCAGCAGCCAGGACTTGGGGGGGTCCGGAACCGATGAAAAACTGTTTTTT. Encoded protein: CASSQDLGGSGTDEKLFF.

The chain couples TRBV9 to TRBJ1-6; possible D gene TRBD1, 5 bases. CDR1 is SGDLS and CDR2 is YYNGEE in the germline V gene. The CDR3 consists of 16 residues. V lost 0 bases to trimming and J lost 7 bases, with 14 bases between them. CDR3 in amino acids: CASSVGGGNENSPLHF. CDR3 bases: TGTGCCAGCAGCGTAGGTGGGGGGAATGAAAATTCACCCCTCCACTTT.

Many counts were recorded for this clonotype. The chain combines TRBV7-6 with TRBJ1-4; maybe TRBD1 (5 bases). The CDR3 has 13 residues. V lost 5 bases and J 8 bases, leaving 12 bases between the germline ends. The germline V gene has CDR1 SGHVS and CDR2 FNYEAQ. CDR3 in DNA: TGTGCCAGCAGCCAGACAGTTGGGGAAAAACTGTTTTTT. This codes for CASSQTVGEKLFF.